Listed below are T cell receptor beta chains from one sample, sequenced in a study of T cell changes during pregnancy in multiple sclerosis. The table came from immunoSEQ multiplex PCR; TCRdb's copy has only in-frame clones and leaves some out. Here the sample spans roughly 59,000 clones, roughly 95% being singletons. Sequenced material: CD4+ T cells from peripheral blood mononuclear cells, taken before pregnancy. These receptors all stem from a female donor with multiple sclerosis, enrolled in a pregnancy study. CDR3s include the opening cysteine and the closing phenylalanine or tryptophan. Each record gives: J gene, V gene, clone size, D gene, CDR3 protein, CDR3 DNA. D genes are given only for firm matches. The size of a clone is reported for some rows only, either as once, few or many, or as a class for expanded clones.

TRBJ2-7 TRBV13 - TRBD2 CASSSLHRTSGRLMHF TGTGCCAGCAGCTCCCTTCACCGGACTAGCGGGAGACTTATGCACTTC
TRBJ2-7 TRBV2 - - CASSAGKQYF TGTGCCAGCAGTGCAGGGAAGCAGTACTTC
TRBJ2-1 TRBV2 - - CASSPTTGLRTNEQFF TGTGCCAGCAGTCCTACCACGGGACTGCGAACCAATGAGCAGTTCTTC
TRBJ2-1 TRBV9 - TRBD1 CASSVGQGVRYNEQFF TGTGCCAGCAGCGTAGGGCAGGGGGTCCGATACAATGAGCAGTTCTTC
TRBJ1-2 TRBV28 - TRBD1 CASSPSDRDYGYTF TGTGCCAGCAGTCCTTCGGACAGGGACTATGGCTACACCTTC
TRBJ2-1 TRBV13 - TRBD2 CASSFSGRVNEQFF TGTGCCAGCAGCTTTAGCGGGAGGGTTAATGAGCAGTTCTTC
TRBJ2-7 TRBV7-2 - - CASRPQGPPYEQYF TGTGCCAGCAGGCCCCAGGGGCCCCCCTACGAGCAGTACTTC
TRBJ2-2 TRBV5-5 - TRBD2 CASSLSPLAGGPTGELFF TGTGCCAGCAGCTTATCCCCCTTAGCGGGAGGGCCCACCGGGGAGCTGTTTTTT
TRBJ2-3 TRBV20-1 few - CSASFTDTQYF TGCAGTGCTAGCTTCACAGATACGCAGTATTTT
TRBJ1-2 TRBV6-5 - TRBD1 CASSYRGTENGYTF TGTGCCAGCAGTTACCGGGGGACAGAAAATGGCTACACCTTC
TRBJ2-3 TRBV7-2 - TRBD1 CASSSNPGQSTDTQYF TGTGCCAGCAGTTCTAATCCGGGACAGAGCACAGATACGCAGTATTTT
TRBJ1-1 TRBV21-1 few - CASSKALRTGGTEAFF TGTGCCAGCAGCAAAGCGCTCAGGACAGGGGGCACTGAAGCTTTCTTT
TRBJ2-3 TRBV7-2 - TRBD2 CASSFQGTSATDTQYF TGTGCCAGCAGCTTTCAAGGAACTAGCGCAACAGATACGCAGTATTTT
TRBJ2-2 TRBV6-4 - - CASSIGAVGYANTGELFF TGTGCCAGCAGTATTGGTGCGGTTGGCTACGCGAACACCGGGGAGCTGTTTTTT
TRBJ1-5 TRBV7-2 few TRBD1 CASSPRQGRSDQPQHF TGTGCCAGCAGTCCCCGACAGGGGCGTTCCGATCAGCCCCAGCATTTT
TRBJ2-1 TRBV7-9 - TRBD2 CASIVAGGDNEQFF TGTGCCAGCATCGTAGCGGGAGGAGACAATGAGCAGTTCTTC
TRBJ2-7 TRBV4-3 - TRBD2 CASSQVAGSSSYEQYF TGCGCCAGCAGCCAAGTAGCGGGTTCGAGCTCCTACGAGCAGTACTTC
TRBJ2-7 TRBV7-2 - - CASSLPGRYEQYF TGTGCCAGCAGCTTACCAGGGCGGTACGAGCAGTACTTC
TRBJ2-7 TRBV29-1 - - CSVEARLGEQYF TGCAGCGTTGAGGCCAGGTTAGGCGAGCAGTACTTC
TRBJ2-2 TRBV28 - TRBD2 CAGRGGTSTGELFF TGTGCCGGCCGGGGGGGGACTAGCACCGGGGAGCTGTTTTTT
TRBJ1-2 TRBV29-1 - - CSVGITAQSRYGYTF TGCAGCGTCGGTATTACAGCCCAGTCCCGCTATGGCTACACCTTC
TRBJ2-3 TRBV7-2 - TRBD1 CASSRRGQPDTQYF TGTGCCAGCAGCCGCCGGGGACAGCCAGATACGCAGTATTTT
TRBJ2-5 TRBV7-2 - - CASSFRETQYF TGTGCCAGCAGCTTTCGAGAGACCCAGTACTTC
TRBJ2-5 TRBV6-4 - - CAYSGVPKETQYF TGTGCCTACTCTGGAGTCCCTAAAGAGACCCAGTACTTC
TRBJ1-2 TRBV20-1 - - CSARDGYGYTF TGCAGTGCTAGAGACGGGTATGGCTACACCTTC
TRBJ2-5 TRBV10-3 - - CAISESDGGVGRSQYF TGTGCCATCAGTGAGTCGGACGGGGGAGTGGGGCGGTCCCAGTACTTC
TRBJ2-7 TRBV7-2 - TRBD1 CASTQTGQGRYEQYF TGTGCCAGCACGCAAACGGGACAGGGTAGATACGAGCAGTACTTC
TRBJ2-3 TRBV29-1 - TRBD2 CSVGGAQEGSTDTQYF TGCAGCGTGGGAGGGGCACAGGAGGGAAGCACAGATACGCAGTATTTT
TRBJ1-1 TRBV29-1 - TRBD1 CSVGDRAPRNTEAFF TGCAGCGTTGGGGACAGGGCGCCGAGGAACACTGAAGCTTTCTTT
TRBJ1-2 TRBV4-3 - - CASSLLLSSINYGYTF TGCGCCAGCAGCCTCCTATTAAGTTCCATTAACTATGGCTACACCTTC
TRBJ1-2 TRBV18 - - CASSSLDIPRNYGYTF TGTGCCAGCTCATCGCTGGACATCCCGCGGAACTATGGCTACACCTTC
TRBJ2-1 TRBV2 once TRBD2 CASTQRLADDNEQFF TGTGCCAGCACCCAACGACTAGCGGACGACAATGAGCAGTTCTTC
TRBJ2-7 TRBV6-1 - - CASSDPGRGYEQYF TGTGCCAGCAGTGATCCGGGGAGAGGCTACGAGCAGTACTTC
TRBJ2-7 TRBV19 few TRBD1 CASAPGQLNYYEQYF TGTGCCAGTGCCCCGGGACAGCTTAACTACTACGAGCAGTACTTC
TRBJ2-7 TRBV7-2 - - CASSLQGGEQYF TGTGCCAGCAGCTTGCAGGGGGGCGAGCAGTACTTC
TRBJ1-3 TRBV9 - TRBD1 CASSPRDRLSSGNTIYF TGTGCCAGCAGCCCCCGGGACAGACTTAGCTCTGGAAACACCATATATTTT
TRBJ2-3 TRBV15 - TRBD2 CATREAGGTDTQYF TGTGCCACCAGAGAAGCGGGAGGCACAGATACGCAGTATTTT
TRBJ2-7 TRBV18 - - CASSPDSSYEQYF TGTGCCAGCTCACCCGATAGCTCCTACGAGCAGTACTTC
TRBJ2-7 TRBV28 - TRBD2 CASSLEVWTRGTYEQYF TGTGCCAGCAGTTTAGAGGTTTGGACTAGAGGTACCTACGAGCAGTACTTC
TRBJ2-1 TRBV7-2 - - CASTPGLIYNEQFF TGTGCCAGCACCCCGGGACTTATATACAATGAGCAGTTCTTC
TRBJ1-5 TRBV15 - - CATSRDRGNQPQHF TGTGCCACCAGCAGAGACAGGGGTAATCAGCCCCAGCATTTT
TRBJ1-2 TRBV5-5 once - CASSLSGGWSYGYTF TGTGCCAGCAGCTTGTCGGGGGGCTGGAGCTATGGCTACACCTTC
TRBJ1-5 TRBV28 - - CASGWRTDYNQPQHF TGTGCCAGCGGCTGGAGGACAGACTACAATCAGCCCCAGCATTTT
TRBJ1-6 TRBV18 - - CASSPQPGGHNSPLHF TGTGCCAGCTCACCCCAACCCGGGGGGCATAATTCACCCCTCCACTTT
TRBJ1-4 TRBV25-1 - TRBD1 CASSGTGSVFEKLFF TGTGCCAGCTCCGGGACAGGGTCGGTTTTTGAAAAACTGTTTTTT
TRBJ1-2 TRBV7-2 - - CASSLGAQGYTF TGTGCCAGCAGCTTAGGGGCCCAGGGCTACACCTTC
TRBJ1-1 TRBV30 - - CAWRGRRNTEAFF TGTGCCTGGAGGGGGCGAAGGAACACTGAAGCTTTCTTT
TRBJ1-2 TRBV11-2 - TRBD1 CASSPMTGRAYGYTF TGTGCCAGCAGCCCTATGACAGGGAGAGCCTATGGCTACACCTTC
TRBJ1-2 TRBV9 - - CASGRDANYGYTF TGTGCCAGCGGGAGGGACGCTAACTATGGCTACACCTTC
TRBJ2-1 TRBV7-9 - - CASSLDLLEVEQFF TGTGCCAGCAGCTTAGACCTACTAGAAGTTGAGCAGTTCTTC